This T cell receptor beta chain was profiled in a study of early T cells in non-severe SARS-CoV-2 infection. Study in general: Sequencing targeted bulk RNA from unsorted whole blood, leaving chains unpaired.

Unique molecular identifier tags were affixed to discrete cDNA molecules. TCRdb re-called the 5' RACE reads through MiXCR, storing one row per CDR3 protein. This sample carries around 86,000 distinct CDR3 sequences, over 12% of them seen once, and the ten largest clones take under 0.75%. This clonotype showed up just a few times. This CDR3 has 14 residues. The germline V gene has CDR1 SQVTM and CDR2 ANQGSEA. V dropped 4 bases and J dropped 0 bases, with 12 bases sitting between them. V usage is TRBV29-1 and J usage is TRBJ1-1; D is possibly TRBD1 (6 bases). This sequence originates from an adult who was a healthcare worker with PCR-confirmed SARS-CoV-2 infection or an uninfected control (not recorded which). Sample: whole blood. Written as DNA, the CDR3 is TGCAGCGTTGGGTCAGGGGTACTGAACACTGAAGCTTTCTTT. Translating gives CSVGSGVLNTEAFF. Complete variable domain (other parts from reference TRBV29-1 and TRBJ1-1): SAVISQKPSRDICQRGTSLTIQCQVDSQVTMMFWYRQQPGQSLTLIATANQGSEATYESGFVIDKFPISRPNLTFSTLTVSNMSPEDSSIYLCSVGSGVLNTEAFFGQGTRLTVV.